The sequence of this T cell receptor beta chain was determined in a study of T cell changes during pregnancy in multiple sclerosis (dated by TCRdb to between 2018 and 2020). About the investigation overall: The study looked at changes in the T cell repertoire across pregnancy in women with multiple sclerosis.

Counted from cysteine to phenylalanine, this CDR3 has 14 amino acids. The kept DNA is CDR3 alone, 42 bases in frame from the first base. The V end gives up 5 bases and the J end 2 bases, leaving 4 bases in the junction not matched to a gene. CDR1 is given as MDHEN and CDR2 as SYDVKM, both from the germline V gene. On this clone: What this receptor recognizes is not known. It has no much larger one-base neighbor in the sample; base qualities were not kept.

Library preparation was by the immunoSEQ multiplex PCR assay. As stored in TCRdb, this immuneACCESS dataset retains in-frame rearrangements with V and J assigned. A fraction of the clones does not appear; measured against another copy, unresolved V genes explain less than half of the discrepancy, and the remainder lacks a known reason. The sample table shows some 54,000 clones, and roughly 93% are seen once. Of the sample, approximately 2% falls within the top ten clones. This sample comprised peripheral blood, obtained after pregnancy. This TCR derives from a female donor with multiple sclerosis, enrolled in a pregnancy study. The V gene is TRBV28 and the J gene is TRBJ1-2, and 8 junction bases match TRBD1. CDR3 reads: CASSPRDRNYGYTF. The DNA is TGTGCCAGCAGTCCCCGGGACAGGAACTATGGCTACACCTTC.